This T cell receptor (beta chain) derives from a study of control samples from healthy donors and cancer patients. The length of the CDR3 is 16 residues. The germline V and J ends were trimmed by 6 bases and 3 bases, with 18 bases remaining between them. Per the germline V gene, CDR1 is MDHEN and CDR2 is SYDVKM. Libraries were prepared by immunoSEQ multiplex PCR; TCRdb keeps only in-frame clonotypes and omits some of them. The sample has more than 85,000 clones, roughly nine tenths seen once. This clone was observed a single time. Sequencing was carried out using blood. The chain joins TRBV28 to TRBJ1-5, with D hard to call. The TCR originated in a woman aged 18-35 years in good health. The CDR3: CASSPTLGVVNQPQHF. The CDR3 DNA is TGTGCCAGCAGCCCAACACTCGGGGTGGTCAATCAGCCCCAGCATTTT.